This T cell receptor beta chain was documented in a study of cytomegalovirus exposure and HLA in healthy donors. The CDR3 length is 13 residues. CDR1 is SEHNR and CDR2 is FQNEAQ in the germline V gene (reference sequence). The V end lost 3 bases, the J end lost 6 bases, and 11 bases lay between the germline ends. The sample holds a few counts of this clone. The PCR was carried out with 60 Vbeta primers and 13 Jbeta primers. The table came from immunoSEQ multiplex PCR; TCRdb's copy has only in-frame clones and leaves some out. The repertoire consists of about 74,000 clones, with approximately 70% occurring once and the leading ten covering around 10%.

The sequencing input was PBMCs. The chain links TRBV7-9 to TRBJ1-2; D remains ambiguous. The origin of this receptor is a woman in her thirties or forties in good health and CMV-seropositive. CDR3 in amino acids: CASSLESQNGYTF. In DNA form, the CDR3 reads TGTGCCAGCAGCTTGGAGAGCCAAAATGGCTACACCTTC.